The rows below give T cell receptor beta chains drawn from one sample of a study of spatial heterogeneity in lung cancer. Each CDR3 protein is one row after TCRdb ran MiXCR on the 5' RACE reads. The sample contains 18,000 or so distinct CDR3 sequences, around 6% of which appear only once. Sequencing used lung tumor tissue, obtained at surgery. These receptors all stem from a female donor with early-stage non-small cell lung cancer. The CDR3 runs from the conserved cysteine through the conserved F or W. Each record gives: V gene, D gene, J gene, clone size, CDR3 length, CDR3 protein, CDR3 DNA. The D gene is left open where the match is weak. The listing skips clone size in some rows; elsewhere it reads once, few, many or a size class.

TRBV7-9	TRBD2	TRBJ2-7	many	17	CASSPVNLGLAGGEQYF	TGTGCCAGCAGCCCCGTCAACCTGGGACTAGCGGGAGGGGAGCAGTACTTC
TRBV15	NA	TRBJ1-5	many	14	CATSRVGSNQPQHF	TGTGCCACCAGCAGAGTTGGCAGCAATCAGCCCCAGCATTTT
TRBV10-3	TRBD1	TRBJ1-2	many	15	CAIRKDRNTNYGYTF	TGTGCCATCAGAAAGGACAGGAATACTAACTATGGCTACACCTTC
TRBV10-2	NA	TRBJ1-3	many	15	CASSHRQGAGNTIYF	TGCGCCAGCAGTCATCGGCAGGGAGCTGGAAACACCATATATTTT
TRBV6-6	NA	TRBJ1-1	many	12	CASSLGRGEAFF	TGTGCCAGCAGTTTAGGACGGGGTGAAGCTTTCTTT
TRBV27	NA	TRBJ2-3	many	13	CASRGAWTDTQYF	TGTGCCAGCAGGGGGGCGTGGACAGATACGCAGTATTTT
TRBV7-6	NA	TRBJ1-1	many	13	CASSLDPNTEAFF	TGTGCCAGCAGCTTAGACCCGAACACTGAAGCTTTCTTT
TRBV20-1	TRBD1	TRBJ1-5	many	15	CSASPGQGAVQPQHF	TGCAGTGCTAGTCCCGGACAGGGGGCGGTTCAGCCCCAGCATTTT
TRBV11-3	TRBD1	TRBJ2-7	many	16	CASSLESGQGLYEQYF	TGTGCCAGCAGCTTAGAATCGGGACAGGGGCTCTACGAGCAGTACTTC
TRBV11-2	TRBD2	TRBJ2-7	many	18	CASSLTVRRTSGRYEQYF	TGTGCCAGCAGCTTAACTGTGAGACGGACTAGCGGGCGTTACGAGCAGTACTTC
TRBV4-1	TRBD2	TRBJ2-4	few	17	CASSQDLERGAKNIQYF	TGCGCCAGCAGCCAAGATTTGGAGCGGGGGGCCAAAAACATTCAGTACTTC
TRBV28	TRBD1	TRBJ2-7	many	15	CASSFPKGASYEQYF	TGTGCCAGCAGTTTCCCGAAGGGGGCCTCCTACGAGCAGTACTTC
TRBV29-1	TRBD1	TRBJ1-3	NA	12	CSVGPGGNTIYF	TGCAGCGTTGGGCCAGGGGGCAACACCATATATTTT
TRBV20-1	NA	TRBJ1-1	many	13	CSAPIRLSTEAFF	TGCAGTGCCCCAATCCGGCTTAGCACTGAAGCTTTCTTT